Included here is one T cell receptor beta chain sequence, with context. Sequenced by immunoSEQ multiplex PCR; TCRdb stores in-frame clones only, minus some. This table has 40,000 or so clones, just under 85% appearing once. Trimming shortened V by 2 bases and J by 6 bases, and 13 bases separated the two germline ends. The CDR3 is made up of 14 amino acids. The germline gives CDR1 ENHRY, CDR2 SYGVKD. The sample's treatment: randomized to nivolumab then ipilimumab (arm A) or the reverse (arm B). No patient had prior DNA-damaging chemotherapy. From thawed PBMCs, live CD3+CD8+ cells negative for CD19 and CD56 were sorted. The data were taken from a study of sequential checkpoint blockade in melanoma. Study-wide background: Randomization was 1:1 between first-line nivolumab→ipilimumab and ipilimumab→nivolumab.

The sample consisted of CD8+ T cells sorted from blood (inferred from file names), taken from a patient given nivolumab and ipilimumab in sequence. The V call is TRBV10-3, the J call TRBJ1-2; maybe TRBD1 (6 bases). The TCR comes from a human donor with melanoma. The CDR3 DNA reads TGTGCCATCAGTGAGGAGGAACAGGGCGATGGCTACACCTTC. Protein: CAISEEEQGDGYTF.